The rows below give T cell receptor beta chains drawn from one sample of a study of vaccination and CD4 T cells after COVID-19. Using its own MiXCR run on the PCR reads, TCRdb lists one record per CDR3 protein. The sample has about 30,000 distinct CDR3 sequences, roughly 50% seen once; the top ten hold approximately 6%. The sequencing here drew on CD4+ T cells from blood, taken about 7 months after SARS-CoV-2 vaccination. The origin of the receptors is a human donor who had recovered from COVID-19. CDR3s include the opening cysteine and the closing phenylalanine or tryptophan.

v_gene	j_gene	CDR3aa
TRBV28	TRBJ1-2	CASSLDGNYGYTF
TRBV20-1	TRBJ2-3	CSATNLAGDSDTQYF
TRBV2	TRBJ2-7	CASSEAPRQGSSYEQYF
TRBV6-1	TRBJ2-7	CASSRPLAGSYEQYF
TRBV20-1	TRBJ1-5	CSALMGGSKIEPQHF
TRBV20-1	TRBJ1-4	CSAKVAGAGEKLFF
TRBV12-3/TRBV12-4	TRBJ1-5	CASSRGLPSNQPQHF
TRBV19	TRBJ2-7	CASAGGAGRSYEQYF
TRBV6-2/TRBV6-3	TRBJ1-5	CASGYISNQPQHF
TRBV20-1	TRBJ2-7	CSASRLAAPQQYF
TRBV6-1	TRBJ2-7	CASHWGRRQYF
TRBV6-1	TRBJ2-7	CASTGGYEQYF
TRBV5-4	TRBJ2-5	CASSLSYQETQYF
TRBV20-1	TRBJ2-2	CSARRGLAGGTGELFF
TRBV20-1	TRBJ2-7	CSARRASGSYEQYF
TRBV6-2/TRBV6-3	TRBJ1-6	CASSLTWNPPLHF
TRBV7-8	TRBJ1-1	CASSLQPAGRADAFF
TRBV2	TRBJ2-7	CASSAEWGPSHEQYF
TRBV7-3	TRBJ2-3	CASSLQAGVGTDTQYF
TRBV7-8	TRBJ2-7	CASSPYTGVDEQYF
TRBV21-1	TRBJ2-7	CASSEGGVGSSYEQYF
TRBV6-2/TRBV6-3	TRBJ2-1	CASSYSFGLRTSGGNSYNEQFF
TRBV10-3	TRBJ1-5	CAISRNRGSNQPQHF
TRBV20-1	TRBJ1-3	CSARESGALSGNTIYF
TRBV20-1	TRBJ2-7	CSAGNPDSPSYEQYF
TRBV28	TRBJ1-5	CASRPHNQPQHF
TRBV7-9	TRBJ1-6	CASSPGQGINSPLHF